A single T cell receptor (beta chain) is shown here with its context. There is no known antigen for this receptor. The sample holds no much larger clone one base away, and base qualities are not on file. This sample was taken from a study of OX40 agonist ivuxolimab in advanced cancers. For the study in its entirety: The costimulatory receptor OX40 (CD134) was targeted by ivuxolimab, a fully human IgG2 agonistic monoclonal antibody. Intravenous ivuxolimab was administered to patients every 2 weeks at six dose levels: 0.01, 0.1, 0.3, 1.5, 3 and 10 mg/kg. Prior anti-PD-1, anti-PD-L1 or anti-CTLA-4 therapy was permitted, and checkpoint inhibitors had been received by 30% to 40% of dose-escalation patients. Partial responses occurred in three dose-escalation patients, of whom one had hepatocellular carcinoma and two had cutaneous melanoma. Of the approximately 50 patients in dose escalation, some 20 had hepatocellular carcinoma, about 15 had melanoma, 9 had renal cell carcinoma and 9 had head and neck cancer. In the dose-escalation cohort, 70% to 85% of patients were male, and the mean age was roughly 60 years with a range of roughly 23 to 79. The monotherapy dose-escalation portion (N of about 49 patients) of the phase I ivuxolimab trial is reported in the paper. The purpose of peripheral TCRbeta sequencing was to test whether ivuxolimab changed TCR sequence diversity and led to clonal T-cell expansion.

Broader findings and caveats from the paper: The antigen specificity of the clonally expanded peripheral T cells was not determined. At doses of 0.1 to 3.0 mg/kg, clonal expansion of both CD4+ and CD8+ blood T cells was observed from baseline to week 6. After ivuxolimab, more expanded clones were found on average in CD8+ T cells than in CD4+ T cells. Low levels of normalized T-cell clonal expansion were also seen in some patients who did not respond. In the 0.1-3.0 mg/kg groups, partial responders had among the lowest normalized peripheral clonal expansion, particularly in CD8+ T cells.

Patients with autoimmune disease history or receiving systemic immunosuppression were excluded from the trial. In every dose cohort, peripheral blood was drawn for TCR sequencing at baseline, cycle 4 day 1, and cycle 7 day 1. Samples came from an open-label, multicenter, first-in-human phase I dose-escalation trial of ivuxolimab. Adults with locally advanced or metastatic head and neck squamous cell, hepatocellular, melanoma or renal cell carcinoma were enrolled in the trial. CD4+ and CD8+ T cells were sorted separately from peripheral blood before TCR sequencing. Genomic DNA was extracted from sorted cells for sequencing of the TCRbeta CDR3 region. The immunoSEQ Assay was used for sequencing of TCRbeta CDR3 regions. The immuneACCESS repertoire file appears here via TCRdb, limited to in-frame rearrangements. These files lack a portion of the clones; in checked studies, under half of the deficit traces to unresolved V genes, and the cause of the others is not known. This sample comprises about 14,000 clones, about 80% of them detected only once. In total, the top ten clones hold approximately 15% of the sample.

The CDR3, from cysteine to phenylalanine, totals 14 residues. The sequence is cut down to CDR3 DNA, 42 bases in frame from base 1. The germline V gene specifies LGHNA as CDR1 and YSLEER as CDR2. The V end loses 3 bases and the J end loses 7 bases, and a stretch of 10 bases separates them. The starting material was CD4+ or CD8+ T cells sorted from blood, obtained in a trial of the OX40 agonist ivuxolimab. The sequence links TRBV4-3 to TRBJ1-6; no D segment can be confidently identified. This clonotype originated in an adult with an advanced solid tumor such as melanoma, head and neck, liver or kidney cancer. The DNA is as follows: TGCGCCAGCAGCCATTCCGGGAACAATTCACCCCTCCACTTT. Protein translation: CASSHSGNNSPLHF.